This T cell receptor (beta chain) came from a study of CD8 T cells in Susac syndrome. Study-wide results and limits: By the study's own acknowledgment, its TCR sequencing and HLA analysis included relatively few individuals.

The authors reverse transcribed roughly 0.5 to 1 ug RNA with random hexamers. Each CDR3 protein gets one entry after TCRdb re-called the immunoSEQ multiplex PCR reads with MiXCR. The sample carries 200,000 or so distinct CDR3 sequences, 92% recorded once. As for this clonotype: The target antigen is unknown.

The sequence was collected from a human donor with multiple sclerosis. Sequenced input: CD8+ T cells from PBMCs.

CDR3 nucleotides: TGTGCCAGCAGTTTCCAGACAGGGGCTCGGGAGACCCAGTACTTC. Translating gives CASSFQTGARETQYF. This chain links TRBV12-3 or TRBV12-4 with TRBJ2-5, with 8 bases fitting TRBD1. V gave up 3 bases and J gave up 5 bases; unmatched junction bases: 8. CDR3 length equals 15 residues.